Described below is a single TCR beta chain sequence and its context. This sample is drawn from a study of blood T cell repertoires in COVID-19. At the level of the study: Some COVID-19 samples were acute and others convalescent; all came from the United States, Italy and Spain. PBMCs, B-cell-depleted T cells, or T cells provided the cDNA or gDNA that made up the material.

TCRdb's table, derived via immunoSEQ multiplex PCR, lists solely in-frame clones and lacks some. The repertoire consists of some 120,000 clones, with roughly 90% occurring once and the leading ten covering less than 5%. Germline CDR1 and CDR2: LNHDA and SQIVND (reference sequence). Between the trimmed V and J ends, which lost 3 bases and 10 bases, there was a span of 9 bases. This CDR3 region has 11 residues. Seattle patients were enrolled during active infection and followed longitudinally. Input material: peripheral blood. The chain links TRBV19 to TRBJ1-2; no clear D gene. The clonotype originates from a man aged 60 to 75 with COVID-19, enrolled during active disease. The CDR3 region is CASSIESLYTF. In DNA form, the CDR3 reads TGTGCCAGTAGTATTGAGTCTCTCTACACCTTC.